These 17 T cell receptor beta chains were all obtained from the same sample, sequenced in a study of blood T cell repertoires in COVID-19. Clones were sequenced by immunoSEQ multiplex PCR, and TCRdb holds only the in-frame ones, with some missing. The sample has tens of thousands of clones; about nine tenths are singletons. The sequenced sample was peripheral blood. The receptor source for this set is a woman aged 70-85 years with active COVID-19.

This sequence joins TRBV2 and TRBJ2-5; 8 bases are shared with TRBD1. From germline, CDR1 is SNHLY and CDR2 FYNNEI. J was trimmed by 5 bases and V by 11 bases; bases with no gene match: 1. This CDR3 is 10 amino acids long. CDR3 sequence: CAQGAETQYF. In nucleotides, the CDR3 is TGTGCCCAGGGGGCGGAGACCCAGTACTTC.

This chain links TRBV6-4 with TRBJ2-1; 8 nucleotides align to TRBD2. The CDR3 consists of 15 residues. Trimming removed 4 bases from V and 2 bases from J; junction bases left unmatched: 4. CDR1 is MRHNA, CDR2 SNTAGT, per germline. CDR3 region: CASSVLAGTYNEQFF. Written as DNA, the CDR3 is TGTGCCAGCAGTGTTCTAGCGGGTACCTACAATGAGCAGTTCTTC.

This chain joins TRBV19 and TRBJ2-1; 16 positions match TRBD2. Trimming took 2 bases from V and 0 from J; bases not matched to a gene: 4. CDR1 is LNHDA and CDR2 is SQIVND in the germline V gene (reference sequence). The CDR3 has 19 residues. The CDR3 DNA sequence: TGTGCCAGTAGTATATCGGGACTAGCGGGGGGGAGCTCCTACAATGAGCAGTTCTTC. Amino acid sequence: CASSISGLAGGSSYNEQFF.

The rearrangement links TRBV4-3 to TRBJ2-1; 7 bases map to TRBD2. From germline, CDR1 is LGHNA and CDR2 YSLEER. The junction had 6 bases not matched to a gene; V was cut back by 0 bases and J by 10 bases. The CDR3 contains 14 residues. For the CDR3, the DNA is TGCGCCAGCAGCCAAGAGGTGGGGGGGAGAGAGCAGTTCTTC. Its translation is CASSQEVGGREQFF.

The chain uses TRBV28 and TRBJ2-7, with D possibly TRBD2 on 7 matching bases. V was cut by 6 bases and J by 7 bases, with 22 bases left in between. The CDR3 totals 15 residues. Germline assignment: CDR1 MDHEN and CDR2 SYDVKM. The CDR3 spells CASSLRAGAPREQYF. CDR3 DNA: TGTGCCAGCAGCCTTAGGGCGGGGGCACCTCGGGAGCAGTACTTC.

The chain couples TRBV28 to TRBJ1-5; D unresolved. Germline CDR1 reads MDHEN; CDR2 reads SYDVKM. Trimming cost V 3 bases and J 0 bases, with 9 bases left between them. This CDR3 comprises 15 residues. CDR3 DNA: TGTGCCAGCAGTTTCCCCGGGATTAGCAATCAGCCCCAGCATTTT. Translating gives CASSFPGISNQPQHF.

This sequence joins TRBV11-2 and TRBJ1-2, with a possible D match to TRBD1 (6 bases). The V end lost 5 bases, the J end lost 5 bases, and 12 bases lay between the germline ends. The CDR3 contains 13 residues. Germline CDR1 reads SGHAT; CDR2 reads FQNNGV. CDR3 sequence reads: CASSRRTVYGYTF. The CDR3 bases are TGTGCCAGCAGCCGGCGGACAGTGTATGGCTACACCTTC.

The rearrangement joins TRBV19 to TRBJ2-2; tentatively, D is TRBD1 (6 bases). The germline V and J ends were trimmed by 7 bases and 0 bases, with 6 bases remaining between them. The CDR3 runs to 13 residues. Germline-derived CDR1 and CDR2 are LNHDA and SQIVND (reference sequence). DNA of the CDR3: TGTGCCAGTACAGGGGCGAACACCGGGGAGCTGTTTTTT. Encoded protein: CASTGANTGELFF. Variable domain in full (rest from reference TRBV19 and TRBJ2-2): DGGITQSPKYLFRKEGQNVTLSCEQNLNHDAMYWYRQDPGQGLRLIYYSQIVNDFQKGDIAEGYSVSREKKESFPLTVTSAQKNPTAFYLCASTGANTGELFFGEGSRLTVL.

The chain has TRBV5-1 and TRBJ2-3; 13 bases agree with TRBD2. The CDR3 has 15 residues. Germline CDR1 is SGHRS and CDR2 is YFSETQ. Trimming took 4 bases from V and 2 from J; bases not matched to a gene: 1. CDR3 DNA: TGCGCCAGCAGCGGGACTAGCGGGGCCACAGATACGCAGTATTTT. This codes for CASSGTSGATDTQYF.

The rearrangement joins TRBV28 to TRBJ1-1; D gene ambiguous. Trimming cost V 0 bases and J 1 base, with 3 bases left between them. The CDR3 loop spans 13 amino acids. From germline, CDR1 is MDHEN and CDR2 SYDVKM. CDR3 amino acids: CASSLWANTEAFF. As DNA, the CDR3 is TGTGCCAGCAGTTTATGGGCGAACACTGAAGCTTTCTTT.

The count of this clone is one. V and J are TRBV15 and TRBJ2-7; tentative D call: TRBD1 (6 bases). The CDR3 covers 17 residues. From germline, CDR1 is LNHNV and CDR2 YYDKDF (reference sequence). V lost 1 base to trimming and J lost 0 bases, with 16 bases between them. CDR3 DNA sequence: TGTGCCACCAGCAGAGTAACAGGGCTAATGAGCTCCTACGAGCAGTACTTC. This codes for CATSRVTGLMSSYEQYF.

The chain is built from TRBV5-1 and TRBJ1-6, with no clear D. The CDR3 consists of 16 residues. Germline CDR1 is SGHRS and CDR2 is YFSETQ. The V and J ends lost 0 bases and 5 bases respectively, with 12 bases between them. The CDR3 loop is CASSLGGRVDNSPLHF. The CDR3 coding sequence is TGCGCCAGCAGCTTGGGAGGGCGAGTCGATAATTCACCCCTCCACTTT.

J is TRBJ1-4 and V is TRBV2, with a tentative D call TRBD1 (5 bases). The CDR3 totals 13 residues. V dropped 10 bases and J dropped 6 bases, with 15 bases sitting between them. Germline CDR1 is SNHLY and CDR2 is FYNNEI. In nucleotides, the CDR3 is TGTGCCACACGACGGGGACTAGATGAAAAACTGTTTTTT. Its protein is CATRRGLDEKLFF. The whole variable domain, remainder taken from reference TRBV2 and TRBJ1-4, is EPEVTQTPSHQVTQMGQEVILRCVPISNHLYFYWYRQILGQKVEFLVSFYNNEISEKSEIFDDQFSVERPDGSNFTLKIRSTKLEDSAMYFCATRRGLDEKLFFGSGTQLSVL.

The rearrangement links TRBV7-3 to TRBJ2-3, with 9 bases identical to TRBD2. V was pared by 5 bases and J by 5 bases, with 14 bases of the junction left unmatched. The CDR3 is made up of 17 amino acids. Germline V CDR1 and CDR2: SGHTA, FQGTGA. The CDR3 DNA reads as TGTGCCAGCAGCCAAGGGTTTGGCGGGGGGGCCGGAGATACGCAGTATTTT. Translated, it gives CASSQGFGGGAGDTQYF.

J is TRBJ2-7 and V is TRBV5-1; 11 bases are a match to TRBD1. From germline, CDR1 is SGHRS and CDR2 YFSETQ. The CDR3 extends over 15 amino acids. V shed 3 bases, J shed 2 bases, and the junction held 4 bases outside the gene matches. CDR3 DNA sequence: TGCGCCAGCAGCTCCGGACAGGGGGCTACCTACGAGCAGTACTTC. This translates into CASSSGQGATYEQYF.

J is TRBJ2-7 and V is TRBV5-5; possibly TRBD2 for D (6 bases). The CDR3 contains 14 residues. The V and J ends lost 6 bases and 1 base respectively, with 14 bases between them. The germline CDR1 and CDR2 sequences are SGHKS and YYEKEE (reference sequence). CDR3 region: CASNKMTSSYEQYF. The CDR3 region has the DNA TGTGCCAGCAACAAAATGACTAGTTCCTACGAGCAGTACTTC.

The chain recombines TRBV4-3 with TRBJ2-7; D perhaps matches TRBD1 (5 bases). Germline V CDR1 and CDR2: LGHNA, YSLEER. The CDR3 is 14 amino acids. Trimming pared 1 base from V and 3 bases from J, leaving 10 bases between. CDR3 sequence (DNA): TGCGCCAGCAGCCAAGGGCAGGGATACTACGAGCAGTACTTC. Its protein product is CASSQGQGYYEQYF.